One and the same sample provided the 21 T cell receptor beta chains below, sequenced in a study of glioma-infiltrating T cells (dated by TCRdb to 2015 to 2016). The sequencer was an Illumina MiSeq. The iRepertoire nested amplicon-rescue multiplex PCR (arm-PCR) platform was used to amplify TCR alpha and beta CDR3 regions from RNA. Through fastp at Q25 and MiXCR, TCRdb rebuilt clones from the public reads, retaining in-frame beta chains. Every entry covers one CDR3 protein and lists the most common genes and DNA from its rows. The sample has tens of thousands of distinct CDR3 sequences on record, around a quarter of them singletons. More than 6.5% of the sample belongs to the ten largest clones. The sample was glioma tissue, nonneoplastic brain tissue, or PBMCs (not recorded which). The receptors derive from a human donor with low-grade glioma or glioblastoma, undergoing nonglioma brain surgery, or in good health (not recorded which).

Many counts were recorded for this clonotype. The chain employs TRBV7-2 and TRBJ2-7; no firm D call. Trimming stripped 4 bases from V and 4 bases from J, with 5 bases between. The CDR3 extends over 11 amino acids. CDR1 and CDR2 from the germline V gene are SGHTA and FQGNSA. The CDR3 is CASSSLYEQYF. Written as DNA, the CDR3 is TGTGCCAGCAGCTCGCTGTACGAGCAGTACTTC.

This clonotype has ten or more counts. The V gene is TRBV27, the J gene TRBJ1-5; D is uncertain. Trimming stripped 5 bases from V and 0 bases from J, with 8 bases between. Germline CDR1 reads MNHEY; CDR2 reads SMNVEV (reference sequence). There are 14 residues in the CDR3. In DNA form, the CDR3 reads TGTGCCAGCAGTCCCCGTGGTAGCAATCAGCCCCAGCATTTT. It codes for CASSPRGSNQPQHF.

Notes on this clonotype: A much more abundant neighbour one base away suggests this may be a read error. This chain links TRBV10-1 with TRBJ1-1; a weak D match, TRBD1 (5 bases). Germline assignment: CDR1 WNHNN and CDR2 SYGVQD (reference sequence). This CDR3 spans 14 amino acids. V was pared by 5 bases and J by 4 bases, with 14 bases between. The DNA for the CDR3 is TGCGCCAGCAGTAACGGCAGGGTGGGCACTGAAGCTTTCTTT. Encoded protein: CASSNGRVGTEAFF.

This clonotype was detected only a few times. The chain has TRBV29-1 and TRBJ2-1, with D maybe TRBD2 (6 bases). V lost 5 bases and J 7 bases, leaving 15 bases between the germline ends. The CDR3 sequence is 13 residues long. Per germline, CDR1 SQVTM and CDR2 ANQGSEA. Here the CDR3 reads CSVWDPGRNEQFF. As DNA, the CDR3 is TGCAGCGTTTGGGACCCGGGGAGGAATGAGCAGTTCTTC.

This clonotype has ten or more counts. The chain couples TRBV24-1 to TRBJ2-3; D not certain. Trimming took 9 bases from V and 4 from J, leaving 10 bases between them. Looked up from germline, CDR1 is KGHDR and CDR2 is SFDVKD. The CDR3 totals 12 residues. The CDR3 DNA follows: TGTGCCACCCCGAAGGGCCCAGATACGCAGTATTTT. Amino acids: CATPKGPDTQYF.

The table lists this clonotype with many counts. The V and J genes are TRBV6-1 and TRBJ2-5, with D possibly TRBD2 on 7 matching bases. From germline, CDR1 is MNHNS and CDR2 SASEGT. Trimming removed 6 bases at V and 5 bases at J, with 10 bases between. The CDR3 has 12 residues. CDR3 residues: CASRRGGETQYF. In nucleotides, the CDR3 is TGTGCCAGCAGAAGGGGGGGTGAGACCCAGTACTTC.

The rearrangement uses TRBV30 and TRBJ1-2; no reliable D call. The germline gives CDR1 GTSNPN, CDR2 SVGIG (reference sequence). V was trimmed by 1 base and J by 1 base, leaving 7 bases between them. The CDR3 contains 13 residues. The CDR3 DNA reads TGTGCCTGGAGTGCAGGATTTAACTATGGCTACACCTTC. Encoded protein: CAWSAGFNYGYTF.

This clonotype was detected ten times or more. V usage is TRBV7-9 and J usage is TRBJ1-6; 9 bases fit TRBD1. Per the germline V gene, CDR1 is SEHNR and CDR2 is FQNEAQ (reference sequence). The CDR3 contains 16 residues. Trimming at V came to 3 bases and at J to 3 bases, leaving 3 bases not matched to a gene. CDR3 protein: CASSLGQGFYNSPLHF. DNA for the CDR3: TGTGCCAGCAGCTTGGGACAGGGATTCTATAATTCACCCCTCCACTTT.

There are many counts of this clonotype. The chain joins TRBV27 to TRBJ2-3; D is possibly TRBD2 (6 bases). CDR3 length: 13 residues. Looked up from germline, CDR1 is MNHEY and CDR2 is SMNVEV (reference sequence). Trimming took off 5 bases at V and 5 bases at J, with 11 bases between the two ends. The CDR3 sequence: CASSRQGGDTQYF. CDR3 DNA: TGTGCCAGCAGTCGCCAGGGAGGAGATACGCAGTATTTT.

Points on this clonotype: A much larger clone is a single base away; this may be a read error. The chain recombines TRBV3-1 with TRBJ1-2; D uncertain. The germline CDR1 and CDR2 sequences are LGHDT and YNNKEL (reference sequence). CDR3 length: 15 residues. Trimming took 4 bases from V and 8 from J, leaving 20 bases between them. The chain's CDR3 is CASSPAVEGHRGYTF. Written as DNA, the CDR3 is TGTGCCAGCAGCCCAGCCGTCGAGGGCCATCGGGGCTACACCTTC.

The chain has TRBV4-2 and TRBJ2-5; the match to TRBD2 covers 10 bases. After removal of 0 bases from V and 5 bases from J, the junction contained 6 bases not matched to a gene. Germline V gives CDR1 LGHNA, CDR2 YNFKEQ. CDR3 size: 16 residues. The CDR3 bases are TGTGCCAGCAGCCAAGATGGGACTAGCGTATTGGAGACCCAGTACTTC. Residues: CASSQDGTSVLETQYF.

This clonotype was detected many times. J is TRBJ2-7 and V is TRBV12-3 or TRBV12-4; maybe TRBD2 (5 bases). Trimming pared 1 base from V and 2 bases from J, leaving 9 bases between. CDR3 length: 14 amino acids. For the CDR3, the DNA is TGTGCCAGCAGTTTAGAGGACTTTGCCTACGAGCAGTACTTC. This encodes CASSLEDFAYEQYF.

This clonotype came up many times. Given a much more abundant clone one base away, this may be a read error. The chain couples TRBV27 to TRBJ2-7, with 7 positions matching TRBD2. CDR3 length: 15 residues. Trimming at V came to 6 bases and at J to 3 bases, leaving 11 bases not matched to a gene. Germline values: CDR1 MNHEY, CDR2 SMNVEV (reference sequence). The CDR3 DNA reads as TGTGCCAGCAGGCGGGAGTCCGACGGAGTCTACGAGCAGTACTTC. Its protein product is CASRRESDGVYEQYF.

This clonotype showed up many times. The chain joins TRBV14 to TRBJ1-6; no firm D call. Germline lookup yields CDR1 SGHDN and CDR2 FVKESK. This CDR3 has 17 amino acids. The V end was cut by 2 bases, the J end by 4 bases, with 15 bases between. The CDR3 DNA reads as TGTGCCAGCAGCCAACAAGCTTTTGGGCGATATAATTCACCCCTCCACTTT. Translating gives CASSQQAFGRYNSPLHF. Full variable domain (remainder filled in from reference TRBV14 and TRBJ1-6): EAGVTQFPSHSVIEKGQTVTLRCDPISGHDNLYWYRRVMGKEIKFLLHFVKESKQDESGMPNNRFLAERTGGTYSTLKVQPAELEDSGVYFCASSQQAFGRYNSPLHFGNGTRLTVT.

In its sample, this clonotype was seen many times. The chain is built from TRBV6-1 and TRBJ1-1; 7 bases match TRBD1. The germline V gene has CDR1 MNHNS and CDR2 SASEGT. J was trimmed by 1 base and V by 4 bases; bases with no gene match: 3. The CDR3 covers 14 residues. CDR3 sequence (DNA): TGTGCCAGCAGTGGGTGGACAGGGAACACTGAAGCTTTCTTT. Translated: CASSGWTGNTEAFF.

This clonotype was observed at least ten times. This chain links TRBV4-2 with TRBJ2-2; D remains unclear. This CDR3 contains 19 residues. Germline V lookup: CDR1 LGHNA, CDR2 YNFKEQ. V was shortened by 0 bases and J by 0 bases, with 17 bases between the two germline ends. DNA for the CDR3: TGTGCCAGCAGCCAAGACAACCCCAAGGTCTATTCGAACACCGGGGAGCTGTTTTTT. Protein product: CASSQDNPKVYSNTGELFF.

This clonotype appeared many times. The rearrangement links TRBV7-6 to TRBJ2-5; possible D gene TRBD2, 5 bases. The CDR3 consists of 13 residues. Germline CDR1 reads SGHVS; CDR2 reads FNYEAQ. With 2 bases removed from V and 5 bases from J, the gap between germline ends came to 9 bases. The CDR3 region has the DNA TGTGCCAGCAGCTTAAACAGAGGGGAGACCCAGTACTTC. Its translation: CASSLNRGETQYF.

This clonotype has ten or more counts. CDR3 in amino acids: CASSLQLASSYEQYF. The CDR3 DNA reads as TGTGCCAGCAGCTTACAACTAGCGAGCTCCTACGAGCAGTACTTC. The rearrangement links TRBV7-6 to TRBJ2-7; TRBD2 agrees at 7 bases. Trimming removed 2 bases from V and 0 bases from J; junction bases left unmatched: 4. The germline V gene has CDR1 SGHVS and CDR2 FNYEAQ. The CDR3 runs to 15 residues.

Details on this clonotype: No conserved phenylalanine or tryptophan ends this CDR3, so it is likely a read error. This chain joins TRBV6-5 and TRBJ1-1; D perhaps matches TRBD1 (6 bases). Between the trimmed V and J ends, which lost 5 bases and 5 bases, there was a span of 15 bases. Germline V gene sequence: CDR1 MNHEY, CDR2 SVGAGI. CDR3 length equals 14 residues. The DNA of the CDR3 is TGTGCCAGCAGTCTCCGGCAGGGGAGGACTGAAGCTTTCCTT. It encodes CASSLRQGRTEAFL.

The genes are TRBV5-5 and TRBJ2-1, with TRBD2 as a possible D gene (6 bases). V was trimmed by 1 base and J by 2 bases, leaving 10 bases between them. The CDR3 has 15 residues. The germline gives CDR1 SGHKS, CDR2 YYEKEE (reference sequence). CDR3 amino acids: CASSLRDFTYNEQFF. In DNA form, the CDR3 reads TGTGCCAGCAGCTTGAGGGACTTTACCTACAATGAGCAGTTCTTC.

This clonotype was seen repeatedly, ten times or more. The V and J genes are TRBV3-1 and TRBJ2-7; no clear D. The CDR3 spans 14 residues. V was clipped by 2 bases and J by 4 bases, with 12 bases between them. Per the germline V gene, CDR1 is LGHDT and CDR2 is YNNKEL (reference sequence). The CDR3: CASSQPPALYEQYF. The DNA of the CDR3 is TGTGCCAGCAGCCAACCCCCAGCCCTATACGAGCAGTACTTC.